This entry lists 8 T cell receptor beta chains sequenced from one sample in a study of Tregs in tolerant kidney transplant recipients. Data came from immunoSEQ multiplex PCR; TCRdb stores just in-frame clones and leaves some out. This table has about 64,000 clones, 95% to 98% appearing once. This specimen consisted of Tregs from blood, obtained before the transplant. The receptors originated from a human donor who received a combined kidney and bone marrow transplant.

The V gene is TRBV6-1, the J gene TRBJ2-5, with D possibly being TRBD2 (5 bases). Germline loops: CDR1 MNHNS, CDR2 SASEGT. Trimming shortened V by 7 bases and J by 5 bases, and 17 bases separated the two germline ends. The CDR3 sequence is 14 residues long. The CDR3 protein is CASKPSGSWETQYF. The CDR3 nucleotides are TGTGCCAGCAAACCCTCGGGGAGTTGGGAGACCCAGTACTTC.

The chain has TRBV7-2 and TRBJ1-6; D unresolved. Germline V gene lookup returns CDR1 SGHTA and CDR2 FQGNSA. The CDR3 totals 15 residues. Trimming removed 2 bases at V and 7 bases at J, with 12 bases between. The CDR3 here is CASSLYRSVNSPLHF. The CDR3 nucleotides read TGTGCCAGCAGCTTATATCGTTCGGTCAATTCACCCCTCCACTTT.

V usage is TRBV29-1 and J usage is TRBJ2-2; 10 nucleotides agree with TRBD2. Germline CDR1 SQVTM, CDR2 ANQGSEA. V shed 4 bases and J 2 bases; nucleotides not matched to a gene: 7. The CDR3 loop spans 16 amino acids. Here the CDR3 reads CSVGLGLAVNTGELFF. The CDR3 region has the DNA TGCAGCGTTGGCTTAGGACTAGCGGTTAACACCGGGGAGCTGTTTTTT.

The V call is TRBV5-1, the J call TRBJ2-7; TRBD2 aligns across 9 bases. CDR1 and CDR2 (germline): SGHRS, YFSETQ. CDR3 length equals 13 residues. V trimming: 7 bases; J trimming: 2 bases; junction bases outside the gene matches: 4. The CDR3 loop reads CASGLAGAYEQYF. The CDR3 nucleotides are TGCGCCAGCGGGTTAGCGGGGGCCTACGAGCAGTACTTC.

The gene calls are TRBV27 and TRBJ2-7, with TRBD1 matching 8 bases. With V trimmed by 5 bases and J by 3 bases, 15 bases remained unmatched. The CDR3 contains 17 residues. Germline V CDR1 and CDR2: MNHEY, SMNVEV (reference sequence). For the CDR3, the DNA is TGTGCCAGCAGTCTTTCCATACAGGGGGGAGGAAACTACGAGCAGTACTTC. Its translation: CASSLSIQGGGNYEQYF.

This chain links TRBV19 with TRBJ2-7; 9 nucleotides match TRBD2. Germline trimming cut 5 bases from V and 0 bases from J; bases unmatched to any gene: 14. Germline-derived CDR1 and CDR2 are LNHDA and SQIVND (reference sequence). This CDR3 comprises 18 residues. CDR3 coding DNA: TGTGCCAGTAGTGAACTAGCGGGCCGAAGTCCATTCTCCTACGAGCAGTACTTC. Protein: CASSELAGRSPFSYEQYF.

V usage is TRBV5-4 and J usage is TRBJ2-3; a possible D gene is TRBD1 (5 bases). The V end was cut by 3 bases, the J end by 5 bases, with 13 bases between. The germline V gene has CDR1 SGHNT and CDR2 YYREEE (reference sequence). This CDR3 has 14 residues. CDR3 amino acids: CASSSGSRGDTQYF. The CDR3 region has the DNA TGTGCCAGCAGCTCAGGGTCCCGCGGAGATACGCAGTATTTT.

V is TRBV2 and J is TRBJ2-2; D is perhaps TRBD1 (5 bases). The V end was cut by 4 bases, the J end by 3 bases, with 12 bases between. Per germline, CDR1 SNHLY and CDR2 FYNNEI. The length of the CDR3 is 15 residues. The CDR3 region has the DNA TGTGCCAGCAGTGTGGGGCGGCTCCACACCGGGGAGCTGTTTTTT. It translates to CASSVGRLHTGELFF.